This T cell receptor (beta chain) appears in the sequencing data of a study of cytomegalovirus exposure and HLA in healthy donors. This clone showed up just a few times. Antigen unknown. General study findings and limits: An assumption of roughly uniform sequencing depth across donors underlay the presence/absence analyses. Reportedly, HLA-A and HLA-B alleles of most subjects were accurately predicted from TCR beta. Evidence from a later analysis indicated that most CMV-associated TCR beta chains looked HLA-restricted.

The PCR contained 60 Vbeta and 13 Jbeta primers. Method: immunoSEQ multiplex PCR; TCRdb's copy keeps in-frame clones and lacks some. The sample contains about 140,000 clones, over 65% of which appear only once. Germline lookup yields CDR1 SGHTA and CDR2 FQGNSA. The CDR3 length is 14 residues. Trimming took off 3 bases at V and 4 bases at J, with 12 bases between the two ends. The clonotype was recovered from a woman under 40 in good health and CMV-seronegative. The sequenced sample was PBMCs. The V gene is TRBV7-2, the J gene TRBJ1-1; D remains unclear. The DNA for the CDR3 is TGTGCCAGCAGCTTTGAGGGCTGGGGCACTGAAGCTTTCTTT. Translated, it gives CASSFEGWGTEAFF.